This TCR beta chain was captured by sequencing in a study of cytomegalovirus exposure and HLA in healthy donors. 60 Vbeta and 13 Jbeta primers were used in PCR. TCRdb's copy holds only in-frame clones and misses some; the assay was immunoSEQ multiplex PCR. The sample includes approximately 79,000 clones, 78% of them seen just once. Study results and caveats: In a later analysis, TCR beta V- and J-gene trimming showed a link to a missense DCLRE1C variant. The authors confirmed in vitro that a few CMV-associated chains were specific for CMV antigens. It was likely that a cluster of highly shared sequence variants was a sequencing artifact.

V was trimmed by 1 base and J by 4 bases, leaving 12 bases between them. CDR3 length: 15 residues. Germline values: CDR1 SGHRS, CDR2 YFSETQ. Notes on this clone: Its antigen is as yet unknown.

The rearrangement links TRBV5-1 to TRBJ2-1; D might be TRBD1 (5 bases). Sequencing was carried out using PBMCs. The source of this sequence is a man aged 40-50 years in good health and CMV-seronegative. CDR3 residues: CASSLSQGGYNEQFF. The CDR3 DNA reads as TGCGCCAGCAGCTTGTCCCAGGGTGGATACAATGAGCAGTTCTTC.